The next 25 T cell receptor beta chains were all read from a single sample in a study of blood T cell repertoires in COVID-19. Profiling relied on immunoSEQ multiplex PCR, and the TCRdb table lists in-frame clones only, not all of them. The data show about 74,000 clones, with roughly nine tenths seen just once and about a tenth held by the top ten. Sequencing used peripheral blood. The receptors derive from a human donor in a cohort sampled during active COVID-19.

The rearrangement uses TRBV5-1 and TRBJ2-7; 7 bases are a match to TRBD2. CDR1 SGHRS and CDR2 YFSETQ come from the germline V gene. J lost 5 bases, V lost 0 bases, and 8 bases had no gene match. The CDR3 consists of 15 residues. The CDR3 bases are TGCGCCAGCAGCTTGGCCGGGGGGATGATCAACGAGCAGTACTTC. This sequence encodes CASSLAGGMINEQYF.

V and J are TRBV6-5 and TRBJ1-5, with 10 positions matching TRBD1. CDR1 is MNHEY, CDR2 SVGAGI, per germline. CDR3 length: 14 residues. J lost 14 bases, V lost 4 bases, and 11 bases had no gene match. CDR3 in amino acids: CASSSRGSTGGKHF. The CDR3 DNA follows: TGTGCCAGCAGTTCCCGAGGGTCGACAGGGGGCAAGCATTTT.

V is TRBV14 and J is TRBJ2-1, with TRBD2 identical over 7 bases. CDR3 length equals 14 residues. Trimming took 2 bases from V and 4 from J; bases not matched to a gene: 2. Germline values: CDR1 SGHDN, CDR2 FVKESK. The CDR3: CASSQTSVYNEQFF. CDR3 DNA: TGTGCCAGCAGCCAAACTAGCGTATACAATGAGCAGTTCTTC.

V is TRBV3-1 (or the pseudogene TRBV3-2) and J is TRBJ1-4; no definite D call. The germline gives CDR1 LGHDT, CDR2 YNNKEL (reference sequence). The CDR3 contains 14 residues. Trimming removed 2 bases from V and 4 bases from J, with 8 bases in between. The DNA of the CDR3 is TGTGCCAGCAGCCAATCTAGGATTAATGAAAAACTGTTTTTT. This sequence encodes CASSQSRINEKLFF.

The chain uses TRBV2 and TRBJ2-3; 14 bases agree with TRBD2. This CDR3 is 14 amino acids long. J lost 5 bases, V lost 9 bases, and 4 bases had no gene match. Germline V lookup: CDR1 SNHLY, CDR2 FYNNEI. The CDR3: CARGTSGRVDTQYF. The CDR3 DNA reads TGTGCCAGAGGGACTAGCGGGAGAGTAGATACGCAGTATTTT. Supplemented by reference TRBV2 and TRBJ2-3, the full variable domain reads EPEVTQTPSHQVTQMGQEVILRCVPISNHLYFYWYRQILGQKVEFLVSFYNNEISEKSEIFDDQFSVERPDGSNFTLKIRSTKLEDSAMYFCARGTSGRVDTQYFGPGTRLTVL.

This rearrangement joins TRBV27 to TRBJ2-7; 7 bases are a match to TRBD1. Germline-derived CDR1 and CDR2 are MNHEY and SMNVEV (reference sequence). Germline trimming cut 8 bases from V and 1 base from J; bases unmatched to any gene: 11. The CDR3 runs to 15 residues. The CDR3 sequence: CASQNRQGGSYEQYF. The CDR3 DNA follows: TGTGCCAGCCAAAATAGACAGGGTGGGTCCTACGAGCAGTACTTC.

This sequence joins TRBV5-4 and TRBJ2-5; perhaps TRBD2 as D (5 bases). Germline V gene sequence: CDR1 SGHNT, CDR2 YYREEE (reference sequence). The CDR3 totals 14 residues. Trimming took off 3 bases at V and 4 bases at J, with 13 bases between the two ends. CDR3: CASSWRSNRETQYF. In nucleotides, the CDR3 is TGTGCCAGCAGCTGGAGGAGCAATCGAGAGACCCAGTACTTC.

The chain links TRBV19 to TRBJ2-3, with D tentatively TRBD2 (6 bases). CDR3 length: 15 amino acids. Germline CDR1 LNHDA, CDR2 SQIVND (reference sequence). V was cut by 1 base and J by 2 bases, with 10 bases left in between. The CDR3 protein is CASSIVSGYTDTQYF. CDR3 DNA sequence: TGTGCCAGTAGTATAGTAAGCGGGTACACAGATACGCAGTATTTT.

This chain links TRBV29-1 with TRBJ1-5; D might be TRBD1 (6 bases). The length of the CDR3 is 14 residues. CDR1 SQVTM and CDR2 ANQGSEA come from the germline V gene. The ends were cut back, 4 bases at V and 1 base at J, with 11 bases in the middle. This CDR3 is CSVGSRGSNQPQHF. The CDR3 bases are TGCAGCGTTGGGTCCAGGGGCAGCAATCAGCCCCAGCATTTT.

The chain combines TRBV29-1 with TRBJ2-3; the match to TRBD2 covers 8 bases. Germline V CDR1 and CDR2: SQVTM, ANQGSEA. J lost 4 bases, V lost 3 bases, and 12 bases had no gene match. The CDR3 consists of 16 residues. The DNA for the CDR3 is TGCAGCGTTGAGAAGACCGGGACTAGTCTCGCAGATACGCAGTATTTT. This sequence encodes CSVEKTGTSLADTQYF.

V is TRBV27 and J is TRBJ2-7; 9 bases align to TRBD2. In germline, CDR1 is MNHEY, CDR2 SMNVEV (reference sequence). The CDR3 totals 15 residues. The J segment lost 5 bases and the V segment lost 11 bases, leaving 16 bases of the junction unmatched. In DNA form, the CDR3 reads TGTGCCGGGCCCGCCGTGGCTAGCGGGATGGACGAGCAGTACTTC. Its translation: CAGPAVASGMDEQYF.

The chain combines TRBV28 with TRBJ2-7, with 7 positions matching TRBD1. Per germline, CDR1 MDHEN and CDR2 SYDVKM. The CDR3 covers 15 residues. The trim removed 3 bases at V and 0 bases at J, leaving 5 bases unmatched. The CDR3 sequence: CASSFLTGSSYEQYF. CDR3 nucleotides: TGTGCCAGCAGTTTTCTGACAGGGAGCTCCTACGAGCAGTACTTC.

The V gene is TRBV6-2 or TRBV6-3, the J gene TRBJ2-7, with 9 positions matching TRBD2. J gave up 2 bases and V 4 bases, and 3 bases lay outside the gene matches. Germline CDR1 and CDR2: MNHEY and SVGEGT. This CDR3 region has 14 residues. Here the CDR3 DNA reads TGTGCCAGCAGTTTGGGACTAGCCCCCTACGAGCAGTACTTC. Translating it yields CASSLGLAPYEQYF.

The table lists this clone with a few counts. The chain employs TRBV27 and TRBJ2-7; weak D call: TRBD2 (6 bases). V was clipped by 0 bases and J by 4 bases, with 16 bases between them. From germline, CDR1 is MNHEY and CDR2 SMNVEV (reference sequence). CDR3 size: 16 residues. CDR3 sequence reads: CASSLSALSGRYEQYF. The CDR3 DNA follows: TGTGCCAGCAGTTTATCAGCCCTGAGCGGGCGATACGAGCAGTACTTC.

This clone has only one observation. This chain connects TRBV29-1 to TRBJ2-1; 11 nucleotides match TRBD2. V lost 8 bases, J lost 3 bases, and 6 bases stayed unmatched. The germline CDR1 and CDR2 sequences are SQVTM and ANQGSEA. This CDR3 spans 14 amino acids. The chain's CDR3 is CSSGGTSGYNEQFF. The CDR3 DNA reads as TGCAGCTCAGGAGGGACTAGCGGCTACAATGAGCAGTTCTTC.

This clone appeared a few times. The V call is TRBV7-6, the J call TRBJ1-5; the match to TRBD1 covers 8 bases. J lost 3 bases, V lost 1 base, and 2 bases had no gene match. This CDR3 is built from 15 residues. Germline lookup yields CDR1 SGHVS and CDR2 FNYEAQ. In DNA, the CDR3 is TGTGCCAGCAGCTTAGGCCAGGGGGCCAATCAGCCCCAGCATTTT. Translating it yields CASSLGQGANQPQHF.

The gene calls are TRBV14 and TRBJ2-5; D gene unclear. This CDR3 contains 14 residues. Germline values: CDR1 SGHDN, CDR2 FVKESK. V was cut by 1 base and J by 3 bases, with 9 bases left in between. This CDR3 is CASSQVDWKETQYF. CDR3 DNA: TGTGCCAGCAGCCAAGTCGACTGGAAAGAGACCCAGTACTTC.

This chain uses TRBV2 with TRBJ2-5; tentatively, D is TRBD1 (5 bases). Deletions cut 1 base from V and 9 bases from J, with 6 bases between. Germline V gene data show CDR1 as SNHLY and CDR2 as FYNNEI. The CDR3 extends over 11 amino acids. CDR3 DNA sequence: TGTGCCAGCAGTGAAGAAGGGGCCCAGTACTTC. It translates to CASSEEGAQYF.

The chain combines TRBV28 with TRBJ1-3; D may be TRBD1 (6 bases). The germline V gene encodes CDR1 MDHEN and CDR2 SYDVKM. Between the trimmed V and J ends, which lost 6 bases and 0 bases, there was a span of 6 bases. The CDR3 is 13 amino acids. The chain's CDR3 is CASRQGSGNTIYF. CDR3 bases: TGTGCCAGCAGACAGGGCTCTGGAAACACCATATATTTT.

Details on this clone: A junction end diverges from the germline sequence, so it may reflect a read error. The sample holds other DNA sequences that translate to the same CDR3. This chain joins TRBV20-1 and TRBJ2-1; D is perhaps TRBD2 (5 bases). Germline V gene data show CDR1 as DFQATT and CDR2 as SNEGSKA (reference sequence). The length of the CDR3 is 11 residues. The CDR3 nucleotides read TGCAGTGCCAGCGGCTACAATGAACAGTTCTTC. Its translation is CSASGYNEQFF.

The chain uses TRBV7-2 and TRBJ1-4; D remains ambiguous. The CDR3 contains 14 residues. Trimming took 3 bases from V and 8 from J, leaving 13 bases between them. Germline CDR1 and CDR2: SGHTA and FQGNSA. The CDR3 here is CASSFRREGEKLFF. CDR3 nucleotide sequence: TGTGCCAGCAGCTTCAGGCGGGAGGGAGAAAAACTGTTTTTT. The full variable domain, completed using reference TRBV7-2 and TRBJ1-4, is GAGVSQSPSNKVTEKGKDVELRCDPISGHTALYWYRQSLGQGLEFLIYFQGNSAPDKSGLPSDRFSAERTGGSVSTLTIQRTQQEDSAVYLCASSFRREGEKLFFGSGTQLSVL.

This chain uses TRBV9 with TRBJ2-3, with TRBD1 as a possible D gene (5 bases). This CDR3 comprises 16 residues. V was shortened by 2 bases and J by 0 bases, with 13 bases between the two germline ends. The germline V gene has CDR1 SGDLS and CDR2 YYNGEE. The CDR3: CASSVSTGHSTDTQYF. Written as DNA, the CDR3 is TGTGCCAGCAGCGTTTCCACCGGACATAGCACAGATACGCAGTATTTT.

This clone was seen once. The chain carries TRBV7-3 and TRBJ2-3, with TRBD2 matching over 10 bases. V shed 3 bases, J shed 1 base, and the junction held 4 bases outside the gene matches. The length of the CDR3 is 16 residues. The germline CDR1 and CDR2 sequences are SGHTA and FQGTGA. CDR3 region: CASSFGTSVGTDTQYF. CDR3 nucleotide sequence: TGTGCCAGCAGCTTTGGGACTAGCGTAGGCACAGATACGCAGTATTTT.

The V gene is TRBV10-3, the J gene TRBJ2-1; 12 bases line up with TRBD2. CDR3 length equals 18 residues. V shed 0 bases, J shed 5 bases, and the junction held 8 bases outside the gene matches. From germline, CDR1 is ENHRY and CDR2 SYGVKD. The DNA of the CDR3 is TGTGCCATCAGTGAGTCGACAACTAGCGGGAGGACCGACAATGAGCAGTTCTTC. Amino acid sequence: CAISESTTSGRTDNEQFF.

Written as DNA, the CDR3 is TGTGCCAGCAGCTTTTTTCTAGCGGAGGCGGACGAGCAGTACTTC. As protein: CASSFFLAEADEQYF. The J gene is TRBJ2-7, the V gene TRBV7-8, with 7 bases aligning to TRBD2. Trimming cost V 3 bases and J 5 bases; bases outside gene matches: 10. From germline, CDR1 is SGHVS and CDR2 FQNEAQ. The CDR3 runs to 15 residues.